This T cell receptor beta chain was captured in a study of blood T cell repertoires in COVID-19. The overall study: Researchers got acute and convalescent COVID-19 samples from the United States, Italy and Spain. T cells, B-cell-depleted T cells, or PBMCs supplied cDNA or gDNA.

In the original analysis: Reference gene primer amplification yielded estimated nucleated cell counts. Sequenced by immunoSEQ multiplex PCR; TCRdb stores in-frame clones only, minus some. The D gene and trimming were derived from the DNA, and the V and J assignments and clone size from that table. The sample includes 60,000 or so clones, 80% to 90% of them seen just once. V lost 5 bases to trimming and J lost 7 bases; unmatched junction nucleotides: 5. The CDR3 has 15 amino acids. Germline assignment: CDR1 SGHVS and CDR2 FQNEAQ. This sequence joins TRBV7-8 and TRBJ2-1, with TRBD2 identical over 13 bases. The origin of this receptor is a woman aged 70 to 79 with active COVID-19. The sample comprised peripheral blood. In DNA form, the CDR3 reads TGTGCCAGCAGCCAAGGACTAGCGGGAGTTAATGAGCAGTTCTTC. This codes for CASSQGLAGVNEQFF.